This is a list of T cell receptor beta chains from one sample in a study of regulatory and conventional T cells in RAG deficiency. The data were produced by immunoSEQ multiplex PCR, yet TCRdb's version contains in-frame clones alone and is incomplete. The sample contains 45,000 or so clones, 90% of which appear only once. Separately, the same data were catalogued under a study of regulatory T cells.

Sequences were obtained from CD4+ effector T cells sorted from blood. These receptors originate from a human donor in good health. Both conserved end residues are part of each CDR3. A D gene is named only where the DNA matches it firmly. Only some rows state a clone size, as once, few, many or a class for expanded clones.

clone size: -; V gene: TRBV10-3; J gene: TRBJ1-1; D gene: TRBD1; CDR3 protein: CAISEETGVNTEAFF; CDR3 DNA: TGTGCCATTTCGGAGGAGACAGGGGTAAACACTGAAGCTTTCTTT
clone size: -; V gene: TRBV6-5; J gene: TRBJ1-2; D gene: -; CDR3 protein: CASTPRGDRYGYTF; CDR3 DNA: TGTGCCAGCACCCCTCGGGGGGATCGGTATGGCTACACCTTC
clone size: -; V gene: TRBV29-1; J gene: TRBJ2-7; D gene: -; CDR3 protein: CSVGAASYEQYF; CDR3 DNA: TGCAGCGTTGGGGCGGCCTCCTACGAGCAGTACTTC
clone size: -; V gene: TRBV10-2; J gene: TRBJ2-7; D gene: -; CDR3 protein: CASSVGGTYEQYF; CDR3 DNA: TGCGCCAGCAGTGTGGGCGGAACCTACGAGCAGTACTTC
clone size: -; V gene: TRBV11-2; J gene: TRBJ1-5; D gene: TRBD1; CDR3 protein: CASSLKGAYNQPQHF; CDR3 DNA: TGTGCCAGCAGCTTAAAGGGGGCCTACAATCAGCCCCAGCATTTT
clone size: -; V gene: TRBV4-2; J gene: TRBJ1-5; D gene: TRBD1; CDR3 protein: CASSQLDRSQPQHF; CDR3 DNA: TGTGCCAGCAGCCAGCTGGACAGGAGTCAGCCCCAGCATTTT
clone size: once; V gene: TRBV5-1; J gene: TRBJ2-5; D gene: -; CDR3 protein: CASSHTGQETQYF; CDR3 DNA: TGCGCCAGCAGTCATACAGGACAAGAGACCCAGTACTTC
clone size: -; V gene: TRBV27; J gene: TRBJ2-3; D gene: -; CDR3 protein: CASSFRGSRVPFTDTQYF; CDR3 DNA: TGTGCCAGCAGTTTTCGGGGCTCCCGGGTCCCTTTCACAGATACGCAGTATTTT
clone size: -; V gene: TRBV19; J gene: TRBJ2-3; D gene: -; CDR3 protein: CASRAIGAADTQYF; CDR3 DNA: TGTGCCAGTAGGGCAATCGGGGCCGCGGATACGCAGTATTTT
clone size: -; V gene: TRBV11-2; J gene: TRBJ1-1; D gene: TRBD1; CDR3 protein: CASRPGTGAEAFF; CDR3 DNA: TGTGCCAGCAGACCTGGGACAGGGGCTGAAGCTTTCTTT
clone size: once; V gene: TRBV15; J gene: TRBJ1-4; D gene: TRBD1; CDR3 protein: CATSRDLGQAGEKLFF; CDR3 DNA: TGTGCCACCAGCAGAGATCTTGGACAGGCGGGGGAAAAACTGTTTTTT
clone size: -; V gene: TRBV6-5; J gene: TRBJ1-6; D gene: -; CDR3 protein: CASRIDGLYNSPLHF; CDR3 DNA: TGTGCCAGCAGGATAGACGGACTCTATAATTCACCCCTCCACTTT
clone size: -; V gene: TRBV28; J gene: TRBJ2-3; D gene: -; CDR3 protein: CASRTSTDTQYF; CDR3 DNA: TGTGCCAGCAGAACTTCCACAGATACGCAGTATTTT
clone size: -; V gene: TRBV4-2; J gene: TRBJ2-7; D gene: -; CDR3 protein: CASSLGAGQYF; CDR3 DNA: TGTGCCAGCAGCCTCGGGGCCGGACAGTACTTC
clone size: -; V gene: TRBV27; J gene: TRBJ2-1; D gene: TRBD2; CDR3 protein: CASSSGLAGPRFF; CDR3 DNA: TGTGCCAGCAGTTCGGGACTAGCGGGTCCACGGTTCTTC
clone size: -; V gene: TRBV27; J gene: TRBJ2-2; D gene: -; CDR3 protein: CASSSPPNTGELFF; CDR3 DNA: TGTGCCAGCAGTTCACCCCCCAACACCGGGGAGCTGTTTTTT
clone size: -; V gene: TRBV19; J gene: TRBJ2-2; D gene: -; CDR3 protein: CASTPPGITGELFF; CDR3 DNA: TGTGCCAGTACCCCCCCAGGAATTACCGGGGAGCTGTTTTTT
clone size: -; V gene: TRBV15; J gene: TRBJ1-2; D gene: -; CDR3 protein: CATSRDSTYGYTF; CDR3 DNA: TGTGCCACCAGCAGAGACTCGACCTATGGCTACACCTTC
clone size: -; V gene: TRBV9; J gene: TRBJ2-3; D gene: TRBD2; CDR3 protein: CASSVNQRGPADTQYF; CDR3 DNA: TGTGCCAGCAGCGTAAATCAGCGGGGGCCGGCAGATACGCAGTATTTT
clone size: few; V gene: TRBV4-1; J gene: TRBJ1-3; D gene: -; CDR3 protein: CASSLPGDGNTIYF; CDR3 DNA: TGCGCCAGCAGCCTTCCTGGGGATGGAAACACCATATATTTT
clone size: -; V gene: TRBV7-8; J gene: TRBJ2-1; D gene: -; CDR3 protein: CASSSRGLNEQFF; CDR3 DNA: TGTGCCAGCAGCTCTAGGGGGTTAAATGAGCAGTTCTTC
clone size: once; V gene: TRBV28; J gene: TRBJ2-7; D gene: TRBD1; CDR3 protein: CASSPVPTTGATVYEQYF; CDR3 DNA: TGTGCCAGCAGTCCCGTACCCACCACAGGGGCCACCGTCTACGAGCAGTACTTC
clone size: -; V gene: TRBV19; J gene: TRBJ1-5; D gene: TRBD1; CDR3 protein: CASIDRGGSNQPQHF; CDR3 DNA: TGTGCCAGTATTGACAGGGGAGGTAGCAATCAGCCCCAGCATTTT
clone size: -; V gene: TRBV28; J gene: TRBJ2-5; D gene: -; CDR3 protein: CASSLAANLHAETQYF; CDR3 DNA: TGTGCCAGCAGTTTAGCGGCCAATCTCCATGCGGAGACCCAGTACTTC
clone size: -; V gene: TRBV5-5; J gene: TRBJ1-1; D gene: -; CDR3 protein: CASSFPPSTEAFF; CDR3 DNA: TGTGCCAGCAGCTTCCCGCCCTCTACTGAAGCTTTCTTT
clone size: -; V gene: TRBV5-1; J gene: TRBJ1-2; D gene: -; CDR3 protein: CASSLDSSYGYTF; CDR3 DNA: TGCGCCAGCAGCTTGGACAGTTCCTATGGCTACACCTTC
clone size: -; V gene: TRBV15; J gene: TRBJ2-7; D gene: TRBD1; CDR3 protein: CATSRERGTGVYEQYF; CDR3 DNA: TGTGCCACCAGCAGAGAACGAGGAACAGGGGTCTACGAGCAGTACTTC
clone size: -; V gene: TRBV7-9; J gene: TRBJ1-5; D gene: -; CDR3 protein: CASSLGAGVGHQPQHF; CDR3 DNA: TGTGCCAGCAGCTTAGGTGCAGGGGTTGGCCATCAGCCCCAGCATTTT
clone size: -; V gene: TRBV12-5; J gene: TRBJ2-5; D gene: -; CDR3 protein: CASGLVLSSSQETQYF; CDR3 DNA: TGTGCTAGTGGTTTGGTATTAAGTTCCTCGCAAGAGACCCAGTACTTC
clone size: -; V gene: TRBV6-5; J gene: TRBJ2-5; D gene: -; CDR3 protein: CASSYPGKETQYF; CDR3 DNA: TGTGCCAGCAGTTACCCAGGGAAAGAGACCCAGTACTTC
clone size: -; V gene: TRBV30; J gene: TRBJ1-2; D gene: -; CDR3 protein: CAWSVWGDSYTF; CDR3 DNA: TGTGCCTGGAGTGTATGGGGGGATAGCTACACCTTC
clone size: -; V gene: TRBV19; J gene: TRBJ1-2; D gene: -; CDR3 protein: CASRQQGGMGYTF; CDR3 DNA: TGTGCCAGTAGGCAACAGGGTGGTATGGGCTACACCTTC
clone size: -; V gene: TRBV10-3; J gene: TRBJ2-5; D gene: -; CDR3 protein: CASSQVGRTQYF; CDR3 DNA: TGTGCCAGCAGTCAGGTCGGAAGGACCCAGTACTTC
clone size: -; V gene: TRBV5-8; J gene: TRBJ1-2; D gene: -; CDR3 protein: CASSSLGSYGYTF; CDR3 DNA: TGTGCCAGCAGCTCCCTGGGGTCCTATGGCTACACCTTC
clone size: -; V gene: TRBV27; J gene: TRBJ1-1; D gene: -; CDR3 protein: CASKFMNTEAFF; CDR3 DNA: TGTGCCAGCAAATTTATGAACACTGAAGCTTTCTTT
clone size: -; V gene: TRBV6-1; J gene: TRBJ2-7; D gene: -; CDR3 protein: CAGGLGGGSYEQYF; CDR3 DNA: TGTGCCGGGGGGTTAGGGGGTGGTTCCTACGAGCAGTACTTC
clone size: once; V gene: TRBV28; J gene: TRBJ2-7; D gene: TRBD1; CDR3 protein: CASSFATGGAYEQYF; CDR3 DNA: TGTGCCAGCAGTTTCGCGACAGGGGGAGCCTACGAGCAGTACTTC
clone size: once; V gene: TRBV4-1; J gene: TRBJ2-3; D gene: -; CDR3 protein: CASSQDRGTEASSTDTQYF; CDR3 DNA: TGCGCCAGCAGCCAAGATCGAGGGACGGAAGCCTCTAGCACAGATACGCAGTATTTT
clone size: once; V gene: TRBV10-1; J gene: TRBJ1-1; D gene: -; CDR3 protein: CASSGTLNTEAFF; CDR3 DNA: TGCGCCAGCTCTGGGACATTGAACACTGAAGCTTTCTTT
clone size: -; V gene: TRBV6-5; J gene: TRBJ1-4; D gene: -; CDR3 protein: CASSLGSEGRELFF; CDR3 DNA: TGTGCCAGCAGTTTAGGTTCGGAGGGTAGGGAACTGTTTTTT
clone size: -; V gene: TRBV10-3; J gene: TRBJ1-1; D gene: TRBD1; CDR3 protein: CAISETGETEAFF; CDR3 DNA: TGTGCCATCAGTGAAACAGGGGAGACTGAAGCTTTCTTT
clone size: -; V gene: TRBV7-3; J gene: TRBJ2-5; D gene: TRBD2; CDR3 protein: CASSRTSGLTQYF; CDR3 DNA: TGTGCCAGCAGCCGGACTAGCGGCCTGACCCAGTACTTC
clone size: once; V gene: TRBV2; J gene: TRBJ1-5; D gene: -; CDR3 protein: CASSPQGFNQPQHF; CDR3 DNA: TGTGCCAGCAGTCCCCAGGGGTTCAATCAGCCCCAGCATTTT
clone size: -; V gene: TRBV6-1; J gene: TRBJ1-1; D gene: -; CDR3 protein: CASSEILGRHGAEAFF; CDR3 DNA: TGTGCCAGCAGTGAAATTCTGGGACGGCACGGCGCTGAAGCTTTCTTT
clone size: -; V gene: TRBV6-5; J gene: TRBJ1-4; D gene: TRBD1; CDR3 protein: CASSSGRGHEKLFF; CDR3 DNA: TGTGCCAGCAGTTCGGGCAGGGGGCATGAAAAACTGTTTTTT
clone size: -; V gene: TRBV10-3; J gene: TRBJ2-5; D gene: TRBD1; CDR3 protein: CAIKGQGQETQYF; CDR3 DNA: TGTGCCATCAAAGGACAGGGACAAGAGACCCAGTACTTC
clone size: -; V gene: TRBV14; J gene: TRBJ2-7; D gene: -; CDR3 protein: CASSQVFGDEQYF; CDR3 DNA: TGTGCCAGCAGCCAAGTCTTCGGGGACGAGCAGTACTTC
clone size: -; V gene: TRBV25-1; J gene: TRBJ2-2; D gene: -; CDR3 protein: CASSEFGRRPSNTGELFF; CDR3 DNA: TGTGCCAGCAGTGAATTCGGCCGGCGACCCTCGAACACCGGGGAGCTGTTTTTT
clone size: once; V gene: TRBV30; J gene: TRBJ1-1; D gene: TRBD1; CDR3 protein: CAWSRETGRTEAFF; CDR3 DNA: TGTGCCTGGAGTCGAGAGACAGGGAGGACTGAAGCTTTCTTT